One and the same sample provided the 29 T cell receptor beta chains below, sequenced in a study of blood T cells in healthy people across ages. Together with a sample-barcoded 5' primer, a J-beta primer mix was included in a second PCR lasting about 6 to 11 cycles. A single record per CDR3 protein comes from TCRdb applying MiXCR to the 5' RACE reads. The table records around 990,000 distinct CDR3 sequences, 35% to 45% of them present only once. Material: blood. The receptor source for this set is a man younger than 35 in good health.

The chain links TRBV20-1 to TRBJ2-3; unclear D gene. Deletions cut 6 bases from V and 0 bases from J, with 13 bases between. Germline V gene lookup returns CDR1 DFQATT and CDR2 SNEGSKA (reference sequence). The CDR3 extends over 14 amino acids. The CDR3 bases are TGCAGTGCCAGGTCCGGCCTTAGCACAGATACGCAGTATTTT. Amino acid sequence: CSARSGLSTDTQYF.

CDR3 coding DNA: TGCAGCGTTGCCGGCAGGGTGAATGAAAAACTGTTTTTT. This gives the protein CSVAGRVNEKLFF. The chain recombines TRBV29-1 with TRBJ1-4, with D possibly TRBD1 on 5 matching bases. The CDR3 runs 13 residues. Germline V gene sequence: CDR1 SQVTM, CDR2 ANQGSEA. Deletions cut 4 bases from V and 5 bases from J, with 11 bases between.

Worth noting for this clonotype: This may be a read error: a much more frequent sequence differs by one nucleotide. The gene calls are TRBV9 and TRBJ2-7, with D possibly TRBD1 on 6 matching bases. Germline V gene sequence: CDR1 SGDLS, CDR2 YYNGEE. V lost 0 bases to trimming and J lost 2 bases, with 9 bases between them. There are 14 residues in the CDR3. This chain's CDR3 is CASSVGPGAYEQYF. The CDR3 DNA reads as TGTGCCAGCAGCGTAGGTCCAGGGGCCTACGAGCAGTACTTC.

This chain joins TRBV2 and TRBJ1-6; D unclear. The V gene lost 0 bases and the J gene lost 4 bases, with 4 bases spanning the gap. Germline values: CDR1 SNHLY, CDR2 FYNNEI. The CDR3 spans 14 residues. CDR3 DNA sequence: TGTGCCAGCAGTGAAGCAGAATATAATTCACCCCTCCACTTT. Its protein product is CASSEAEYNSPLHF.

The chain uses TRBV2 and TRBJ2-1; D is unresolved. The CDR3 has 16 residues. Germline lookup yields CDR1 SNHLY and CDR2 FYNNEI. The V end lost 3 bases, the J end lost 8 bases, and 20 bases lay between the germline ends. In DNA form, the CDR3 reads TGTGCCAGCAGTGATGGTCTAGACCGTATTTTCGATGAGCAGTTCTTC. Its protein product is CASSDGLDRIFDEQFF.

This clonotype turned up a few times. The chain links TRBV20-1 to TRBJ1-5; D not resolved. Germline CDR1 reads DFQATT; CDR2 reads SNEGSKA (reference sequence). The CDR3 contains 14 residues. V lost 5 bases and J 1 base, leaving 12 bases between the germline ends. As DNA, the CDR3 is TGCAGTGCTCACCCCGTGGGAAGCAATCAGCCCCAGCATTTT. It is translated as CSAHPVGSNQPQHF.

The chain links TRBV28 to TRBJ1-1; D uncertain. The CDR3 length is 14 residues. Trimming pared 6 bases from V and 1 base from J, leaving 12 bases between. The germline V gene has CDR1 MDHEN and CDR2 SYDVKM. CDR3 in DNA: TGTGCCAGCAGCCTAGACGTTGAGAACACTGAAGCTTTCTTT. Its translation: CASSLDVENTEAFF.

The rearrangement links TRBV6-1 to TRBJ2-7, with unresolved D. CDR1 and CDR2 (germline): MNHNS, SASEGT. Deletions cut 5 bases from V and 0 bases from J, with 11 bases between. The CDR3 covers 14 residues. Here the CDR3 DNA reads TGTGCCAGCAGTCCCCCCCCGGGCTCCTACGAGCAGTACTTC. Residues: CASSPPPGSYEQYF.

The J gene is TRBJ1-1, the V gene TRBV7-2; a weak D match, TRBD1 (6 bases). Germline CDR1 and CDR2: SGHTA and FQGNSA. This CDR3 is 13 amino acids long. V was cut by 5 bases and J by 5 bases, with 12 bases left in between. The CDR3 reads CASSMDRETEAFF. The CDR3 DNA follows: TGTGCCAGCAGCATGGACAGAGAAACTGAAGCTTTCTTT.

Concerning this clonotype: Mismatch with germline at one junction end may stem from a read error. This chain links TRBV5-1 with TRBJ1-1; 7 nucleotides agree with TRBD1. This CDR3 comprises 15 residues. CDR1 is SGHRS and CDR2 is YFSETQ in the germline V gene. The CDR3 sequence: CASSSRTGPYTEAFF. In DNA, the CDR3 is TGTGCCAGCAGCTCTCGGACAGGACCCTACACTGAAGCTTTCTTT.

This clonotype was observed a handful of times. The chain employs TRBV14 and TRBJ2-3, with D perhaps TRBD1 or TRBD2 (6 bases each). Germline V gene data show CDR1 as SGHDN and CDR2 as FVKESK. V was shortened by 1 base and J by 4 bases, with 9 bases between the two germline ends. This CDR3 is built from 14 residues. The CDR3 here is CASSQAGAPDTQYF. The DNA for the CDR3 is TGTGCCAGCAGCCAAGCGGGGGCGCCAGATACGCAGTATTTT.

This sequence joins TRBV5-6 and TRBJ1-2; D is unresolved. This CDR3 comprises 14 residues. V dropped 4 bases and J dropped 3 bases, with 13 bases sitting between them. The germline CDR1 and CDR2 sequences are SGHDT and YYEEEE. This CDR3 reads CASSAKIAYYGYTF. In DNA, the CDR3 is TGTGCCAGCAGCGCCAAGATCGCTTACTATGGCTACACCTTC. The variable domain in full, with the rest retrieved from reference TRBV5-6 and TRBJ1-2, is DAGVTQSPTHLIKTRGQQVTLRCSPKSGHDTVSWYQQALGQGPQFIFQYYEEEERQRGNFPDRFSGHQFPNYSSELNVNALLLGDSALYLCASSAKIAYYGYTFGSGTRLTVV.

About this clonotype itself: A much bigger clone sits one base away, suggesting this may be a read error. The V gene is TRBV6-5, the J gene TRBJ2-5; a weak D match, TRBD2 (6 bases). The CDR3 covers 16 residues. Germline V lookup: CDR1 MNHEY, CDR2 SVGAGI. CDR3 protein: CARSSQIGTDQETQYF. The CDR3 coding sequence is TGTGCCCGCAGCTCCCAAATCGGGACTGACCAAGAGACCCAGTACTTC.

In its sample, this clonotype was seen a few times. The chain employs TRBV12-3 or TRBV12-4 and TRBJ2-3; 14 bases fit TRBD2. V was clipped by 6 bases and J by 6 bases; unmatched bases: 8. This CDR3 contains 16 residues. The CDR3 region is CASSTTSGGAADTQYF. The CDR3 nucleotides read TGTGCCAGCAGCACGACTAGCGGGGGGGCGGCGGATACGCAGTATTTT.

This clonotype was counted only a few times. The chain uses TRBV11-1 and TRBJ2-3; TRBD1 aligns across 7 bases. CDR3 length equals 13 residues. The trim removed 5 bases at V and 7 bases at J, leaving 6 bases unmatched. Germline lookup yields CDR1 SGHAT and CDR2 FQDESV (reference sequence). The CDR3 bases are TGTGCCAGCAGCCCACAGACAGGGAATACGCAGTATTTT. Amino acids: CASSPQTGNTQYF.

In regard to this clonotype: At one end, the junction sequence differs from germline, possibly due to a read error. The chain joins TRBV5-1 to TRBJ2-2; D is perhaps TRBD2 (5 bases). Germline V lookup: CDR1 SGHRS, CDR2 YFSETQ. The CDR3 loop spans 16 amino acids. CDR3: CASSLLTPSNTGELFF. The DNA for the CDR3 is TGCGCCAGCAGCTTGTTAACGCCATCGAACACCGGGGAGCTGTTCTTT.

As for this clonotype: Given a much more abundant clone one base away, this may be a read error. The V and J genes are TRBV4-3 and TRBJ2-5, with 11 positions matching TRBD2. CDR3 length: 17 amino acids. Germline V gene sequence: CDR1 LGHNA, CDR2 YSLEER. V was clipped by 1 base and J by 1 base; unmatched bases: 5. The CDR3 coding sequence is TGCGCCAGCAGCCAAGGTGTCCTAGCGGGGGGCCAAGAGACCCAGTACTTC. Its protein product is CASSQGVLAGGQETQYF.

There are a few counts of this clonotype. The genes are TRBV5-6 and TRBJ1-5; D unclear. The CDR3 has 16 residues. V was pared by 1 base and J by 3 bases, with 14 bases between. Germline lookup yields CDR1 SGHDT and CDR2 YYEEEE. The CDR3 nucleotides are TGTGCCAGCAGCTTGAGAGCACAGCCTTTCAATCAGCCCCAGCATTTT. Translating gives CASSLRAQPFNQPQHF. Filled out from reference TRBV5-6 and TRBJ1-5, the complete variable domain reads DAGVTQSPTHLIKTRGQQVTLRCSPKSGHDTVSWYQQALGQGPQFIFQYYEEEERQRGNFPDRFSGHQFPNYSSELNVNALLLGDSALYLCASSLRAQPFNQPQHFGDGTRLSIL.

The chain carries TRBV30 and TRBJ1-5, with a tentative D call TRBD1 (6 bases). Trimming pared 3 bases from V and 1 base from J, leaving 7 bases between. Germline CDR1 GTSNPN, CDR2 SVGIG (reference sequence). There are 13 residues in the CDR3. CDR3 sequence: CAWRGGSNQPQHF. The CDR3 DNA follows: TGTGCCTGGAGAGGGGGAAGCAATCAGCCCCAGCATTTT.

The chain is built from TRBV10-3 and TRBJ2-2; no reliable D call. Germline CDR1 and CDR2: ENHRY and SYGVKD. The CDR3 covers 16 residues. The germline V and J ends were trimmed by 6 bases and 0 bases, with 14 bases remaining between them. The CDR3 spells CAIRGSHKSNTGELFF. CDR3 sequence (DNA): TGTGCCATCAGGGGCTCCCACAAATCGAACACCGGGGAGCTGTTTTTT.

The gene calls are TRBV30 and TRBJ2-1, with D hard to call. V was clipped by 0 bases and J by 8 bases, with 8 bases between them. CDR1 is GTSNPN, CDR2 SVGIG, per germline (reference sequence). This CDR3 contains 12 residues. CDR3 protein: CAWSVRVDEQFF. CDR3 nucleotides: TGTGCCTGGAGTGTACGAGTGGATGAGCAGTTCTTC.

The V gene is TRBV14, the J gene TRBJ2-1, with TRBD2 matching 7 bases. CDR1 is SGHDN and CDR2 is FVKESK in the germline V gene. J gave up 8 bases and V 5 bases, and 21 bases lay outside the gene matches. The CDR3 extends over 18 amino acids. The CDR3 reads CASSSSILGRLAGDEQFF. CDR3 nucleotides: TGTGCCAGCAGCTCAAGTATTTTGGGAAGACTAGCAGGCGATGAGCAGTTCTTC. The full variable domain, rest sourced from reference TRBV14 and TRBJ2-1, is EAGVTQFPSHSVIEKGQTVTLRCDPISGHDNLYWYRRVMGKEIKFLLHFVKESKQDESGMPNNRFLAERTGGTYSTLKVQPAELEDSGVYFCASSSSILGRLAGDEQFFGPGTRLTVL.

This clonotype was seen once. This sequence joins TRBV7-2 and TRBJ2-2, with 8 positions matching TRBD1. The germline gives CDR1 SGHTA, CDR2 FQGNSA. The CDR3 has 17 residues. J gave up 1 base and V 1 base, and 5 bases lay outside the gene matches. This CDR3 is CASSLDPTGGNTGELFF. DNA for the CDR3: TGTGCCAGCAGCTTAGACCCTACAGGGGGGAACACCGGGGAGCTGTTTTTT.

V is TRBV19 and J is TRBJ1-2; D possibly corresponds to TRBD1 (6 bases). Trimming pared 2 bases from V and 6 bases from J, leaving 10 bases between. This CDR3 contains 13 residues. In germline, CDR1 is LNHDA, CDR2 SQIVND (reference sequence). This CDR3 reads CASSINPGDGYTF. Written as DNA, the CDR3 is TGTGCCAGTAGTATAAATCCAGGGGATGGCTACACCTTC.

This clonotype was counted between two and nine times. The rearrangement joins TRBV28 to TRBJ1-1; weak D call: TRBD1 (6 bases). The germline V and J ends were trimmed by 7 bases and 4 bases, with 16 bases remaining between them. The CDR3 consists of 14 residues. The germline V gene encodes CDR1 MDHEN and CDR2 SYDVKM. CDR3 nucleotides: TGTGCCAGCACTCCCTCGAGGGGGGGCACTGAAGCTTTCTTT. It encodes CASTPSRGGTEAFF.

As concerns this clonotype: A junction end diverges from the germline sequence, so it may reflect a read error. V gene TRBV5-1 combines with J gene TRBJ2-3; D may be TRBD2 (5 bases). The CDR3 consists of 17 residues. Germline values: CDR1 SGHRS, CDR2 YFSETQ. The chain's CDR3 is CVSSLATEVLRGDTQYF. CDR3 DNA sequence: TGCGTCAGCAGCTTGGCCACCGAGGTTTTACGGGGAGATACGCAGTATTTT. The full variable domain, in which reference TRBV5-1 and TRBJ2-3 provide the parts outside the CDR3, is KAGVTQTPRYLIKTRGQQVTLSCSPISGHRSVSWYQQTPGQGLQFLFEYFSETQRNKGNFPGRFSGRQFSNSRSEMNVSTLELGDSALYLCVSSLATEVLRGDTQYFGPGTRLTVL.

J is TRBJ2-5 and V is TRBV4-1; D is uncertain. Looked up from germline, CDR1 is MGHRA and CDR2 is YSYEKL. The CDR3 spans 18 residues. Trimming removed 0 bases from V and 11 bases from J, with 28 bases in between. The CDR3 is CASSQESGFTYSYNEQYF. CDR3 DNA: TGCGCCAGCAGCCAAGAATCCGGTTTCACCTACTCCTACAATGAGCAGTACTTC.

The chain is built from TRBV5-1 and TRBJ2-3; D is perhaps TRBD1 (6 bases). Germline CDR1 reads SGHRS; CDR2 reads YFSETQ. CDR3 size: 15 residues. Trimming took off 3 bases at V and 5 bases at J, with 16 bases between the two ends. In DNA form, the CDR3 reads TGCGCCAGCAGCTCATTCGGACAGCTGGAAGATACGCAGTATTTT. Translation: CASSSFGQLEDTQYF. The variable domain in full, with the rest retrieved from reference TRBV5-1 and TRBJ2-3, is KAGVTQTPRYLIKTRGQQVTLSCSPISGHRSVSWYQQTPGQGLQFLFEYFSETQRNKGNFPGRFSGRQFSNSRSEMNVSTLELGDSALYLCASSSFGQLEDTQYFGPGTRLTVL.

This chain uses TRBV5-1 with TRBJ1-6; D not certain. This CDR3 contains 14 residues. V lost 4 bases and J 8 bases, leaving 13 bases between the germline ends. Germline CDR1 and CDR2: SGHRS and YFSETQ. The CDR3 sequence: CASSPFPIDSPLHF. CDR3 sequence (DNA): TGCGCCAGCAGCCCCTTCCCGATCGATTCACCCCTCCACTTT.